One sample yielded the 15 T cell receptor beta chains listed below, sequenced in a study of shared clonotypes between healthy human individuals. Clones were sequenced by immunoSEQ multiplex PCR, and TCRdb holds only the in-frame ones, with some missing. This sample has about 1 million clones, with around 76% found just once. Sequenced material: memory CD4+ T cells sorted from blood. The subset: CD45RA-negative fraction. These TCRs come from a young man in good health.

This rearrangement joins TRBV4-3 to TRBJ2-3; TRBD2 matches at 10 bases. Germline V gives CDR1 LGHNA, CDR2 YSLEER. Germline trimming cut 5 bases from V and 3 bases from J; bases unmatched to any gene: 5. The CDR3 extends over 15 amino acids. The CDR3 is CASSATSGMTDTQYF. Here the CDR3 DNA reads TGCGCCAGCAGCGCCACTAGCGGGATGACAGATACGCAGTATTTT.

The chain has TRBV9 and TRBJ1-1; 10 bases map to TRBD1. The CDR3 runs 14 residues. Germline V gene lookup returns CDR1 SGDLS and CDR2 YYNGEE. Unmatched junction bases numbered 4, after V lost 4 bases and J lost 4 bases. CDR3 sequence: CASSRQGASTEAFF. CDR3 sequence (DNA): TGTGCCAGCAGCCGACAGGGGGCGAGCACTGAAGCTTTCTTT. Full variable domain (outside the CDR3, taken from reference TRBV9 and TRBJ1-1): DSGVTQTPKHLITATGQRVTLRCSPRSGDLSVYWYQQSLDQGLQFLIQYYNGEERAKGNILERFSAQQFPDLHSELNLSSLELGDSALYFCASSRQGASTEAFFGQGTRLTVV.

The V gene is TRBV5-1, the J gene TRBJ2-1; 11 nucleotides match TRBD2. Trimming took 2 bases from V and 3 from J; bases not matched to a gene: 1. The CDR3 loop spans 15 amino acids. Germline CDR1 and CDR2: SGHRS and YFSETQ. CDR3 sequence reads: CASSFGTSGYNEQFF. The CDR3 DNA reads TGCGCCAGCAGCTTCGGGACTAGCGGCTACAATGAGCAGTTCTTC.

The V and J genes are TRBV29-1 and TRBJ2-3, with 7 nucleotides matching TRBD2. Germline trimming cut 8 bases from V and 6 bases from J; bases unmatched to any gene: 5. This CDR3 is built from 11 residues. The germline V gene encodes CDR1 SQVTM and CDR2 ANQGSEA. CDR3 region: CSTLGGDTQYF. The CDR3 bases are TGCAGCACGCTGGGGGGGGATACGCAGTATTTT.

CDR3 in amino acids: CAGTGTPDSPLHF. DNA of the CDR3: TGTGCCGGCACCGGGACTCCGGATTCACCCCTCCACTTT. The V and J genes are TRBV30 and TRBJ1-6; possible D gene TRBD1, 5 bases. The CDR3 length is 13 residues. Germline lookup yields CDR1 GTSNPN and CDR2 SVGIG (reference sequence). V was pared by 8 bases and J by 8 bases, with 16 bases between.

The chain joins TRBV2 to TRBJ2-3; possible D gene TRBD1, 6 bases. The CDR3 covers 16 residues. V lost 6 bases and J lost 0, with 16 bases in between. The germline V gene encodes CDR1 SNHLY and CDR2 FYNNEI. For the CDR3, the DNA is TGTGCCAGCAGACCACTCAGGGGCCGTAGCACAGATACGCAGTATTTT. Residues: CASRPLRGRSTDTQYF.

DNA of the CDR3: TGTGCCACCCTAGCGGGAGTATCTAATGAGCAGTTCTTC. This gives the protein CATLAGVSNEQFF. The gene calls are TRBV6-6 and TRBJ2-1; 10 nucleotides align to TRBD2. Germline trimming cut 10 bases from V and 7 bases from J; bases unmatched to any gene: 7. The CDR3 length is 13 residues. In germline, CDR1 is MNHNY, CDR2 SVGAGI (reference sequence).

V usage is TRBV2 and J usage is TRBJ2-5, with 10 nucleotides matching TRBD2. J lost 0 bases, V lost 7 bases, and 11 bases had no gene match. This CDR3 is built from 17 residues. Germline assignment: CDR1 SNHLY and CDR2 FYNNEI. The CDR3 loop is CASTLDLAGGNQETQYF. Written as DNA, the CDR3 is TGTGCCAGCACTCTCGACTTAGCGGGGGGTAACCAAGAGACCCAGTACTTC.

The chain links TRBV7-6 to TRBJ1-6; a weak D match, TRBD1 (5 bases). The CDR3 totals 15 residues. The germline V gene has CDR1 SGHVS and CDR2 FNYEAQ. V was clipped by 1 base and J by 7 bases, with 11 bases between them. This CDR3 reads CASSLVDSENSPLHF. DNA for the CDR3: TGTGCCAGCAGCTTAGTAGACAGCGAGAATTCACCCCTCCACTTT.

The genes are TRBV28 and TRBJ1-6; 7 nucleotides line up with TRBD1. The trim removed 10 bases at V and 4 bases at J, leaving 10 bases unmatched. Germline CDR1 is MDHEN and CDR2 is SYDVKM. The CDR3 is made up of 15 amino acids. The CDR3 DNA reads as TGTGCCACCGTAAAGGGGGGACAGTATAATTCACCCCTCCACTTT. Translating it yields CATVKGGQYNSPLHF. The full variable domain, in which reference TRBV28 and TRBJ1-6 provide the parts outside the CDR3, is DVKVTQSSRYLVKRTGEKVFLECVQDMDHENMFWYRQDPGLGLRLIYFSYDVKMKEKGDIPEGYSVSREKKERFSLILESASTNQTSMYLCATVKGGQYNSPLHFGNGTRLTVT.

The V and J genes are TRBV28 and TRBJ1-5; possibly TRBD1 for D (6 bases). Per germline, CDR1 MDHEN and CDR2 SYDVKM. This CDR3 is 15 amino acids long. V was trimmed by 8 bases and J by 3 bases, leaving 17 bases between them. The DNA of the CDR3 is TGTGCCAGCCTGAAGGGCAGGGGCCTCAATCAGCCCCAGCATTTT. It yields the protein CASLKGRGLNQPQHF.

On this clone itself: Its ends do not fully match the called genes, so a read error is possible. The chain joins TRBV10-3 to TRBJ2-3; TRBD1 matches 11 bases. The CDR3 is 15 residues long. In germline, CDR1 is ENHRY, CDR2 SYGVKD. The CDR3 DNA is TGTGCCATCAATGAGGACAGGGGGCGAGGAGATACGCAGTATTTT. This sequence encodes CAINEDRGRGDTQYF.

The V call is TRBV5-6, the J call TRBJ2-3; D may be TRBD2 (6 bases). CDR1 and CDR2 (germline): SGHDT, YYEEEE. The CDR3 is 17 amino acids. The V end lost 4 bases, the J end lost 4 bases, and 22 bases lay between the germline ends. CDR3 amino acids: CASSPMTRAVLPDTQYF. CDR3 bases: TGTGCCAGCAGCCCGATGACTAGAGCGGTTTTACCAGATACGCAGTATTTT. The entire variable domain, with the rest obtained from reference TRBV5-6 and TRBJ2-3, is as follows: DAGVTQSPTHLIKTRGQQVTLRCSPKSGHDTVSWYQQALGQGPQFIFQYYEEEERQRGNFPDRFSGHQFPNYSSELNVNALLLGDSALYLCASSPMTRAVLPDTQYFGPGTRLTVL.

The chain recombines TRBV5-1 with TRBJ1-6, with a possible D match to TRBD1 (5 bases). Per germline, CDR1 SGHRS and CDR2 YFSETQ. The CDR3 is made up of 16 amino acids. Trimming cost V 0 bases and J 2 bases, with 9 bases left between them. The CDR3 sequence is CASSLAGAAYNSPLHF. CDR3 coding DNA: TGCGCCAGCAGCTTGGCTGGGGCTGCCTATAATTCACCCCTCCACTTT.

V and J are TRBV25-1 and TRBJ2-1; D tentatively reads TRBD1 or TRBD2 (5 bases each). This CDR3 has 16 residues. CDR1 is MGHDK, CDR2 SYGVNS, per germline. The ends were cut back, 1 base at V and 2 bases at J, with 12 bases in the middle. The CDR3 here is CASSEFTGTAYNEQFF. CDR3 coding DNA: TGTGCCAGCAGTGAATTCACGGGGACGGCCTACAATGAGCAGTTCTTC.